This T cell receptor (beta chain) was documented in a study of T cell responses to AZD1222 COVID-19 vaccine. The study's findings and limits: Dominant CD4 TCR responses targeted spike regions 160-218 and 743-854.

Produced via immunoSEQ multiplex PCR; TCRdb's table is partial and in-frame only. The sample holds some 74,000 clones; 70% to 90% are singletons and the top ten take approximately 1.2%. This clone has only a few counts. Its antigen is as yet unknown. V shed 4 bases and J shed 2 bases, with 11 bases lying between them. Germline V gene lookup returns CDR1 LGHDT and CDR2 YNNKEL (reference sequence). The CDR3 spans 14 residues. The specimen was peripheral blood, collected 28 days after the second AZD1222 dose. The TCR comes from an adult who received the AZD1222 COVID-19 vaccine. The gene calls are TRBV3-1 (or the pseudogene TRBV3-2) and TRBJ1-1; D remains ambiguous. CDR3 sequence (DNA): TGTGCCAGCAGCCCGGGCGGCCTCAACACTGAAGCTTTCTTT. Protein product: CASSPGGLNTEAFF.